The rows below give T cell receptor beta chains drawn from one sample of a study of T-cell reconstitution after alpha-beta-depleted transplantation in children. TCRdb reprocessed the PCR reads with MiXCR, giving one entry per CDR3 protein. This table holds about 980,000 distinct CDR3 sequences, around 30% found once. The sequenced sample was PBMCs, mostly from graft donor cells, obtained 360 days after TCRalphabeta/CD19-depleted stem cell transplant. The receptors originated from a boy under three years old who had a stem cell transplant for SCID, so the T cells may come from the graft donor. CDR3s include the opening cysteine and the closing phenylalanine or tryptophan. Fields, in order: clone size, J gene, D gene, V gene, CDR3 protein, CDR3 DNA. A D gene is named only where the DNA matches it firmly. The listing skips clone size in some rows; elsewhere it reads once, few, many or a size class.

. TRBJ1-5 . TRBV2 CASEEGYGQPQHF TGTGCCAGCGAGGAGGGCTACGGTCAGCCCCAGCATTTT
. TRBJ2-7 . TRBV12-3/TRBV12-4 CASSPIPTPYEQYF TGTGCCAGCAGTCCCATCCCAACTCCCTACGAGCAGTACTTC
. TRBJ2-7 TRBD1 TRBV5-1 CASSLSDWTGGGEQYF TGCGCCAGCAGCTTGTCTGATTGGACAGGGGGCGGCGAGCAGTACTTC
few TRBJ2-7 . TRBV5-6 CASSPRTGRVHEQYF TGTGCCAGCAGCCCGAGGACAGGGAGGGTCCACGAGCAGTACTTC
. TRBJ2-5 TRBD1 TRBV24-1 CATSDPGQGKGETQYF TGTGCCACCAGTGACCCCGGACAGGGGAAGGGAGAGACCCAGTACTTC
many TRBJ2-7 . TRBV27 CASSLGGVQYF TGTGCCAGCAGTTTAGGGGGAGTTCAGTACTTC
few TRBJ2-1 . TRBV7-6 CASSLVGSHNEQFF TGTGCCAGCAGCTTAGTAGGCAGCCACAATGAGCAGTTCTTC
few TRBJ2-5 . TRBV12-3/TRBV12-4 CASSLGAGQGRQTQYF TGTGCCAGCAGTTTAGGGGCCGGGCAGGGTCGTCAGACCCAGTACTTC
few TRBJ1-1 . TRBV12-3/TRBV12-4 CASSPPWNTEAFF TGTGCCAGCAGCCCCCCATGGAACACTGAAGCTTTCTTT
many TRBJ2-6 . TRBV5-1 CASSLFGSSGANVLTF TGCGCCAGCAGCTTGTTCGGCAGCTCTGGGGCCAACGTCCTGACTTTC
few TRBJ2-4 . TRBV20-1 CSVMGQGVKNIQYF TGCAGTGTAATGGGGCAGGGAGTCAAAAACATTCAGTACTTC
. TRBJ1-4 . TRBV10-3 CAISAAVGATGTNEKLFF TGTGCCATCAGTGCGGCAGTCGGAGCAACGGGAACTAATGAAAAACTGTTTTTT
few TRBJ2-1 TRBD1 TRBV30 CAWRAGTGANEQFF TGTGCCTGGAGGGCCGGGACAGGGGCGAATGAGCAGTTCTTC
. TRBJ2-2 TRBD1 TRBV20-1 CSTQGADTGELFF TGCAGTACACAGGGGGCGGACACCGGGGAGCTGTTTTTT
. TRBJ2-6 . TRBV10-3 CAISDSGTGFSGANVLTF TGTGCCATCAGTGATTCCGGGACGGGTTTCTCTGGGGCCAACGTCCTGACTTTC
. TRBJ2-3 . TRBV4-3 CASSQQNALATDTQYF TGCGCCAGCAGCCAACAAAATGCCCTAGCTACGGATACGCAGTATTTT
. TRBJ1-1 . TRBV20-1 CRANPFPMNTEAFF TGCAGAGCCAACCCTTTTCCCATGAACACTGAAGCTTTCTTT
. TRBJ2-1 TRBD2 TRBV4-1 CASSRGGKDNEQFF TGCGCCAGCAGCCGCGGGGGAAAAGACAATGAGCAGTTCTTC
. TRBJ2-5 TRBD1 TRBV6-1 CASSQYYRGETQYF TGTGCCAGCAGTCAATACTACAGGGGAGAGACCCAGTACTTC
. TRBJ2-7 . TRBV20-1 CSARSQDPYEQYF TGCAGTGCTAGGAGTCAGGACCCCTACGAGCAGTACTTC
. TRBJ1-4 TRBD1 TRBV20-1 CSARFHRQGANEKLFF TGCAGTGCTAGATTCCACCGACAGGGGGCTAATGAAAAACTGTTTTTT
. TRBJ1-5 . TRBV12-3/TRBV12-4 CASSLTYPQHF TGTGCCAGCAGCCTAACGTACCCCCAGCATTTT
many TRBJ2-1 TRBD1 TRBV24-1 CATSAGTGNYNEQFF TGTGCCACCAGTGCCGGGACAGGGAATTACAATGAGCAGTTCTTC
few TRBJ2-5 TRBD2 TRBV7-6 CASSLPTTSGGETQYF TGTGCCAGCAGCTTACCGACGACTAGCGGGGGTGAGACCCAGTACTTC
. TRBJ1-5 . TRBV12-3/TRBV12-4 CASSLALAQHF TGTGCCAGCAGTTTAGCTCTGGCCCAGCATTTT
. TRBJ1-5 . TRBV7-9 CASSSKGGADQPQHF TGTGCCAGCAGCTCAAAGGGAGGCGCCGATCAGCCCCAGCATTTT
once TRBJ2-5 . TRBV24-1 CATSDFPMGAGETQYF TGTGCCACCAGTGATTTCCCGATGGGGGCAGGAGAGACCCAGTACTTC
. TRBJ1-2 TRBD1 TRBV12-3/TRBV12-4 CASSLRQGTDGYTF TGTGCCAGCAGTTTACGACAGGGAACCGATGGCTACACCTTC